The entry that follows covers one T cell receptor (beta chain) sequence. The data were obtained in a study of identifying expanded T cells in peripheral blood. The CDR3 is 15 residues long. V lost 8 bases and J 0 bases, leaving 14 bases between the germline ends. From germline, CDR1 is MRHNA and CDR2 SNTAGT. Assay: immunoSEQ multiplex PCR; the TCRdb copy retains only in-frame clones and omits some. The repertoire holds around 78,000 clones, with 80% to 90% as singletons. Sequencing was performed on blood. The TCR comes from a person between 18 and 70 years old in good health. The chain recombines TRBV6-4 with TRBJ2-1; D is uncertain. The CDR3 protein is CASRSNPPSYNEQFF. The CDR3 coding sequence is TGTGCCAGCCGTAGTAACCCGCCCTCCTACAATGAGCAGTTCTTC.